The 21 T cell receptor beta chains listed next were all sequenced from one sample in a study of T-cell reconstitution after alpha-beta-depleted transplantation in children (dated by TCRdb to 2015 to 2016). Library generation was performed with PCR. Reads for this sample came from an Illumina HiSeq 2500. Molecular barcoding was employed in the preparation of TCR libraries, with unique molecular identifiers being used to normalize TCRbeta repertoire quantification. TCRdb took the public reads, trimmed them with fastp at Q25, ran MiXCR for clone calling and kept in-frame beta chains. Entries that share a CDR3 protein sequence are merged under the most common genes and DNA. In all, the sample holds about 200,000 distinct CDR3 sequences, and roughly 6.5% of those were seen once. The top ten clonotypes cover roughly 4.7% of the sample. This specimen's treatment or condition label, interpreted: allogeneic hematopoietic cell transplantation with graft depleted of TCRalphabeta T cells and CD19 B cells.

Sample: PBMCs, taken before TCRalphabeta/CD19-depleted stem cell transplant. These TCRs come from a girl in the first two years of life with combined immunodeficiency, due to receive a stem cell transplant.

This clonotype was picked up many times. This chain joins TRBV5-5 and TRBJ2-5; 10 bases are a match to TRBD1. Germline V gives CDR1 SGHKS, CDR2 YYEKEE (reference sequence). There are 15 residues in the CDR3. After removal of 3 bases from V and 2 bases from J, the junction contained 4 bases not matched to a gene. The CDR3 loop is CASSSPDRGQETQYF. In DNA form, the CDR3 reads TGTGCCAGCAGCTCACCGGACAGGGGGCAAGAGACCCAGTACTTC.

Ten or more counts support this clonotype. The genes are TRBV5-1 and TRBJ2-7; D perhaps matches TRBD2 (6 bases). V was clipped by 2 bases and J by 3 bases, with 9 bases between them. Germline-derived CDR1 and CDR2 are SGHRS and YFSETQ. The CDR3 is 13 amino acids. Here the CDR3 reads CASSFGSLYEQYF. The CDR3 DNA reads TGCGCCAGCAGCTTCGGGAGCCTCTACGAGCAGTACTTC.

The sample holds many counts of this clonotype. The chain couples TRBV29-1 to TRBJ1-4; 9 bases are shared with TRBD1. V shed 0 bases and J 8 bases; nucleotides not matched to a gene: 13. In germline, CDR1 is SQVTM, CDR2 ANQGSEA. CDR3 length: 17 residues. CDR3 coding DNA: TGCAGCGTTGAAGATGCGGACACACGACAGGGGGGAGAAAAACTGTTTTTT. Translating it yields CSVEDADTRQGGEKLFF. The full variable domain, in which reference TRBV29-1 and TRBJ1-4 provide the parts outside the CDR3, is SAVISQKPSRDICQRGTSLTIQCQVDSQVTMMFWYRQQPGQSLTLIATANQGSEATYESGFVIDKFPISRPNLTFSTLTVSNMSPEDSSIYLCSVEDADTRQGGEKLFFGSGTQLSVL.

This clonotype was observed many times. V usage is TRBV20-1 and J usage is TRBJ2-7, with D perhaps matching TRBD1 (6 bases). Looked up from germline, CDR1 is DFQATT and CDR2 is SNEGSKA (reference sequence). Trimming pared 0 bases from V and 4 bases from J, leaving 16 bases between. The CDR3 has 15 residues. CDR3 loop: CSARDKQGLRYEQYF. In nucleotides, the CDR3 is TGCAGTGCTAGAGATAAGCAGGGGTTGAGGTACGAGCAGTACTTC.

V is TRBV15 and J is TRBJ2-7; no definite D call. Germline lookup yields CDR1 LNHNV and CDR2 YYDKDF (reference sequence). Trimming pared 2 bases from V and 6 bases from J, leaving 14 bases between. The CDR3 contains 14 residues. DNA of the CDR3: TGTGCCACCAGCAGAAGTGTGGTCTTGCGCGAGCAGTACTTC. This codes for CATSRSVVLREQYF.

The chain carries TRBV6-2 or TRBV6-3 and TRBJ2-7, with D possibly matching TRBD1 (5 bases). Germline V gene sequence: CDR1 MNHEY, CDR2 SVGEGT. The CDR3 spans 16 residues. With 2 bases removed from V and 0 bases from J, the gap between germline ends came to 14 bases. Here the CDR3 DNA reads TGTGCCAGCAGTTACCCCCGACAGACAGCCTCCTACGAGCAGTACTTC. Its protein product is CASSYPRQTASYEQYF.

This clonotype came up many times. The rearrangement joins TRBV10-3 to TRBJ2-7, with 9 bases matching TRBD1. Germline CDR1 reads ENHRY; CDR2 reads SYGVKD. The CDR3 contains 15 residues. After removal of 4 bases from V and 0 bases from J, the junction contained 4 bases not matched to a gene. The CDR3 DNA is TGTGCCATCAGTGCCGGGACAGGGACCTCCTACGAGCAGTACTTC. Its translation: CAISAGTGTSYEQYF.

This clonotype showed up many times. The rearrangement links TRBV27 to TRBJ2-3, with D maybe TRBD2 (6 bases). CDR1 and CDR2 (germline): MNHEY, SMNVEV (reference sequence). The CDR3 contains 14 residues. Trimming took off 3 bases at V and 9 bases at J, with 16 bases between the two ends. In DNA form, the CDR3 reads TGTGCCAGCAGTTTGACCACGGGAGAGGGGACGCAGTATTTT. This codes for CASSLTTGEGTQYF.

This clonotype was seen repeatedly, ten times or more. The CDR3: CASSQEQNPSYEQYF. CDR3 nucleotides: TGTGCCAGCAGCCAAGAACAGAATCCCTCCTACGAGCAGTACTTC. The rearrangement joins TRBV4-2 to TRBJ2-7, with no clear D. The CDR3 sequence is 15 residues long. The germline V gene has CDR1 LGHNA and CDR2 YNFKEQ. V dropped 0 bases and J dropped 0 bases, with 9 bases sitting between them.

This clonotype was observed many times. The chain couples TRBV28 to TRBJ1-4; 7 positions match TRBD1. This CDR3 contains 14 residues. Germline V gene lookup returns CDR1 MDHEN and CDR2 SYDVKM. V was clipped by 8 bases and J by 4 bases; unmatched bases: 7. The CDR3 sequence is CASGRDSNNEKLFF. The CDR3 DNA sequence: TGTGCCAGCGGCCGGGACAGCAATAATGAAAAACTGTTTTTT.

The sample holds many counts of this clonotype. The chain links TRBV20-1 to TRBJ2-7; possibly TRBD1 or TRBD2 for D (5 bases each). Trimming stripped 6 bases from V and 0 bases from J, with 9 bases between. Germline V gene data show CDR1 as DFQATT and CDR2 as SNEGSKA (reference sequence). This CDR3 is 12 amino acids long. The CDR3 reads CSAKGSSYEQYF. The DNA of the CDR3 is TGCAGTGCCAAGGGGAGCTCCTACGAGCAGTACTTC.

This clonotype showed up many times. The chain is built from TRBV4-1 and TRBJ2-5, with 8 bases aligning to TRBD1. The germline CDR1 and CDR2 sequences are MGHRA and YSYEKL. This CDR3 spans 14 amino acids. J was trimmed by 5 bases and V by 4 bases; bases with no gene match: 6. The chain's CDR3 is CASSPKTGEETQYF. CDR3 nucleotides: TGCGCCAGCAGCCCGAAGACAGGGGAGGAGACCCAGTACTTC.

This clonotype was seen ten or more times. The V call is TRBV5-1, the J call TRBJ2-5, with D unresolved. Trimming cost V 0 bases and J 5 bases, with 8 bases left between them. This CDR3 comprises 13 residues. Germline V gives CDR1 SGHRS, CDR2 YFSETQ. The CDR3 here is CASSLDMEETQYF. CDR3 DNA sequence: TGCGCCAGCAGCTTGGATATGGAGGAGACCCAGTACTTC.

In this sample, this clonotype turned up many times. The gene calls are TRBV6-1 and TRBJ1-1, with 7 bases aligning to TRBD1. J gave up 4 bases and V 6 bases, and 5 bases lay outside the gene matches. Germline-derived CDR1 and CDR2 are MNHNS and SASEGT. The CDR3 contains 13 residues. The CDR3 sequence is CASRTGVVTEAFF. The DNA of the CDR3 is TGTGCCAGCAGAACAGGGGTGGTCACTGAAGCTTTCTTT.

This clonotype was observed many times. The chain couples TRBV9 to TRBJ2-7; 9 bases fit TRBD2. J lost 4 bases, V lost 0 bases, and 8 bases had no gene match. The CDR3 is 16 residues long. Germline V gives CDR1 SGDLS, CDR2 YYNGEE. The CDR3 DNA reads as TGTGCCAGCAGCGTAGCCCCGGGTCTAGCGGGATACGAGCAGTACTTC. Translation: CASSVAPGLAGYEQYF. Full variable domain (missing parts from reference TRBV9 and TRBJ2-7): DSGVTQTPKHLITATGQRVTLRCSPRSGDLSVYWYQQSLDQGLQFLIQYYNGEERAKGNILERFSAQQFPDLHSELNLSSLELGDSALYFCASSVAPGLAGYEQYFGPGTRLTVT.

The table lists this clonotype with many counts. CDR3 sequence: CASSLITTSLEQYF. CDR3 DNA sequence: TGTGCCAGCAGCTTGATTACTACTTCCCTCGAGCAGTACTTC. The J gene is TRBJ2-7, the V gene TRBV5-6; D ambiguous. CDR1 and CDR2 from the germline V gene are SGHDT and YYEEEE. The CDR3 runs to 14 residues. With 1 base removed from V and 6 bases from J, the gap between germline ends came to 14 bases.

This clonotype appeared many times. The CDR3 protein is CASSQEPYLEQFF. CDR3 nucleotide sequence: TGTGCCAGCAGCCAAGAACCGTATCTTGAGCAGTTCTTC. J is TRBJ2-1 and V is TRBV3-1; D unresolved. V was pared by 0 bases and J by 9 bases, with 9 bases between. Germline CDR1 and CDR2: LGHDT and YNNKEL (reference sequence). The CDR3 runs 13 residues.

DNA for the CDR3: TGCAGTGCTAGACGTCTGGGGGAAATTAACGATGAGCAGTTCTTC. Its protein product is CSARRLGEINDEQFF. This chain links TRBV20-1 with TRBJ2-1; D possibly matches TRBD1 or TRBD2 (5 bases each). V lost 2 bases and J lost 8, with 19 bases in between. The CDR3 loop spans 15 amino acids. The germline V gene encodes CDR1 DFQATT and CDR2 SNEGSKA (reference sequence).

This clonotype was seen many times. The chain carries TRBV20-1 and TRBJ2-1; TRBD2 matches at 9 bases. This CDR3 is built from 14 residues. V was pared by 0 bases and J by 8 bases, with 5 bases of the junction left unmatched. Looked up from germline, CDR1 is DFQATT and CDR2 is SNEGSKA (reference sequence). The CDR3 is CSARDRTSVHEQFF. The CDR3, as DNA: TGCAGTGCTAGAGATAGGACTAGCGTCCATGAGCAGTTCTTC.

This clonotype appeared a few times. The chain carries TRBV15 and TRBJ1-2; D possibly corresponds to TRBD1 (6 bases). Trimming removed 2 bases from V and 5 bases from J, with 15 bases in between. CDR1 and CDR2 (germline): LNHNV, YYDKDF (reference sequence). The CDR3 sequence is 15 residues long. Written as DNA, the CDR3 is TGTGCCACCAGCAGATTCCCACAGGGATGGTATGGCTACACCTTC. Its translation is CATSRFPQGWYGYTF.

This clonotype was observed at least ten times. The CDR3 is CASSFAADTQYF. The CDR3, as DNA: TGTGCCAGCAGTTTTGCGGCAGATACGCAGTATTTT. The V and J genes are TRBV6-5 and TRBJ2-3; D gene ambiguous. Germline V lookup: CDR1 MNHEY, CDR2 SVGAGI. This CDR3 region has 12 residues. V was clipped by 4 bases and J by 4 bases, with 6 bases between them.